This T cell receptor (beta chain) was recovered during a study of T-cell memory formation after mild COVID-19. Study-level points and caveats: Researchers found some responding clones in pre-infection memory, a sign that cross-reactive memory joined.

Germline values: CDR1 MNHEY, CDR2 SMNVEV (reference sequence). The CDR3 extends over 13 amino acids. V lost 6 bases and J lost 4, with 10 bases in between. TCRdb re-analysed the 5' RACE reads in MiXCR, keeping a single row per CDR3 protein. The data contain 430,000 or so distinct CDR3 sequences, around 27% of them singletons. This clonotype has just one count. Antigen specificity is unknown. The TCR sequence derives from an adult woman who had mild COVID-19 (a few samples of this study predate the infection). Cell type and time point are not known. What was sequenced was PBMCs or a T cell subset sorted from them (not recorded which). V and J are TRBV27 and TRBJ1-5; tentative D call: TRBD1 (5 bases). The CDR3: CASRRGENQPQHF. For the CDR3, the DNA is TGTGCCAGCAGACGGGGGGAAAATCAGCCCCAGCATTTT.